This TCR beta chain was retrieved from a study of shared clonotypes between healthy human individuals. General study points: Clonotype sharing among donors was expected to depend on sequencing depth.

At deep level, the assay was performed. The sorted-subset replicate PCRs were given roughly 200 ng DNA, which is 31,000 or so T cell genomes. Repertoires were generated with immunoSEQ multiplex PCR, while TCRdb's copy carries only in-frame clones and drops some. Among millions of clones listed, about 93% were seen once. As regards this clone: The antigen is undetermined.

Positive CCR7 selection of CD45RO-negative cells yielded the naive CD8 cells, and terminally differentiated effector memory CD45RA+ cells were excluded. Study donors comprised healthy, HIV-negative adults devoid of recent acute infection or vaccination. The CDR3 spans 14 residues. Germline-derived CDR1 and CDR2 are LGHNA and YSLEER. V gave up 5 bases and J gave up 5 bases, with 15 bases separating them. The sequencing input was naive CD8+ T cells from PBMCs. The chain links TRBV4-3 to TRBJ2-5, with unresolved D. This sequence originates from a man between 18 and 35 years old in good health. Some clones in this sample may be carry-over from other donors' samples. The CDR3 sequence: CASSYSRARETQYF. The CDR3, as DNA: TGCGCCAGCAGCTATTCGCGCGCACGCGAGACCCAGTACTTC.